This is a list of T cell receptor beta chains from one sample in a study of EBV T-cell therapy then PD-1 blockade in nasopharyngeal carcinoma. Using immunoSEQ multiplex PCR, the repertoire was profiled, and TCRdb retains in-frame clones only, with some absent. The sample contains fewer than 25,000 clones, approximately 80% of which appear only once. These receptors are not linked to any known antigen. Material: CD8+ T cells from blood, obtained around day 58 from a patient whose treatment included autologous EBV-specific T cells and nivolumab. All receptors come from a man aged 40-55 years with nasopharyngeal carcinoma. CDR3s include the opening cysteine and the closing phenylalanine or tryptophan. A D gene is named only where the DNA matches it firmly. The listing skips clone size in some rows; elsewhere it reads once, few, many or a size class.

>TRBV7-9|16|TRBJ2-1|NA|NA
TGTGCCAGCAGCCCCCTGGAGGGGGCCGGCTACAATGAGCAGTTCTTC
CASSPLEGAGYNEQFF
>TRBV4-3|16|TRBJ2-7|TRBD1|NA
TGCGCCAGCAGCCATGTACCGGGACAGGGGGCTGACGAGCAGTACTTC
CASSHVPGQGADEQYF
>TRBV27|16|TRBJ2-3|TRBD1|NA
TGTGCCAGCAGTCCCGGACAGGGTTTAACGACAGATACGCAGTATTTT
CASSPGQGLTTDTQYF
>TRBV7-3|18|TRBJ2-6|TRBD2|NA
TGTGCCAGCAGCCCCGATACGGGGGGATTCTCTGGGGCCAACGTCCTGACTTTC
CASSPDTGGFSGANVLTF
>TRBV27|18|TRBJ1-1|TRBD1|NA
TGTGCCAGCAGTTTCTCCCCGGGACAGGGCGGGGGATACACTGAAGCTTTCTTT
CASSFSPGQGGGYTEAFF
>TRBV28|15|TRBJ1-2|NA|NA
TGTGCCAGCAGTTTATTGGGGGCTGCCGACTATGGCTACACCTTC
CASSLLGAADYGYTF
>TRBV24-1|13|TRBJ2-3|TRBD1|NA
TGTGCCACCGGACAGGGGAGCACAGATACGCAGTATTTT
CATGQGSTDTQYF
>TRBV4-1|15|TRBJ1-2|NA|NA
TGCGCCAGCAGCCAGGGGGGTGGCGGCTACTATGGCTACACCTTC
CASSQGGGGYYGYTF
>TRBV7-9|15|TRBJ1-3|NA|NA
TGTGCCAGCAGCTCTCCCGGGATGGCGGGAAACACCATATATTTT
CASSSPGMAGNTIYF
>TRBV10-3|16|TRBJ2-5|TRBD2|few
TGTGCCATCAGTGAAGGTAGCGGGGGGGCCGGAGAGACCCAGTACTTC
CAISEGSGGAGETQYF
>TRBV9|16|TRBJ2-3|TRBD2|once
TGTGCCAGCAGCGTAGGAGGCGGGGGGGCGACAGATACGCAGTATTTT
CASSVGGGGATDTQYF
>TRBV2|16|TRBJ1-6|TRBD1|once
TGTGCCAGCAGTATCGGGACAGGGGGTTGGAATTCACCCCTCCACTTT
CASSIGTGGWNSPLHF
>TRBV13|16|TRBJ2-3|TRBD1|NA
TGTGCCAGCAGCCCACCGGGACAGGGGACGACAGATACGCAGTATTTT
CASSPPGQGTTDTQYF
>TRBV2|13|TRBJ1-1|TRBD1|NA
TGTGCCAGCATCCAAGGACAGGGAATTGGAGCTTTCTTT
CASIQGQGIGAFF
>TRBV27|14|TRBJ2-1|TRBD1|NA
TGTGCCACCAGACAGGGGGCGCCCCTGAATGAGCAGTTCTTC
CATRQGAPLNEQFF
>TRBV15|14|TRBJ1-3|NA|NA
TGTGCCACCAGCAGAGCGGGATCGGGAAACACCATATATTTT
CATSRAGSGNTIYF
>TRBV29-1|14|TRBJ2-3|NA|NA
TGCAGCACTCGACAGGCCCTAAGCACAGATACGCAGTATTTT
CSTRQALSTDTQYF
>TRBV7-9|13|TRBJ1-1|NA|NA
TGTGCCAGCAGCCCCGGACCGAACACTGAAGCTTTCTTT
CASSPGPNTEAFF
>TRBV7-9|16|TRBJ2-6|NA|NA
TGTGCCAGCATCTTTACAGGGATCTCTGGGGCCAACGTCCTGACTTTC
CASIFTGISGANVLTF
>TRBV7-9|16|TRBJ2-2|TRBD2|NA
TGTGCCAGCAGCGGGCGACTAGCGGGGGGAACCGGGGAGCTGTTTTTT
CASSGRLAGGTGELFF
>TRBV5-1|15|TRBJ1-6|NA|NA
TGCGCCAGCAGCTTTAGGGGCTCCTATAATTCACCCCTCCACTTT
CASSFRGSYNSPLHF
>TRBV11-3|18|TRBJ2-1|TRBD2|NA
TGTGCCAGCAGCTTAGAGGGGACTAGCGGGAGCTCCTACAATGAGCAGTTCTTC
CASSLEGTSGSSYNEQFF
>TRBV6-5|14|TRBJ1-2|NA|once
TGTGCCAGCAGTTACGGTGAGGGCAACTATGGCTACACCTTC
CASSYGEGNYGYTF
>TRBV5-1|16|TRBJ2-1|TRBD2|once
TGCGCCAGCAGCTTGGAGGGGACTAGCGGATACAATGAGCAGTTCTTC
CASSLEGTSGYNEQFF
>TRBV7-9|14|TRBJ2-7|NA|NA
TGTGCCAGCAGCCGACAGGGTGCGGGAAACGAGCAGTACTTC
CASSRQGAGNEQYF